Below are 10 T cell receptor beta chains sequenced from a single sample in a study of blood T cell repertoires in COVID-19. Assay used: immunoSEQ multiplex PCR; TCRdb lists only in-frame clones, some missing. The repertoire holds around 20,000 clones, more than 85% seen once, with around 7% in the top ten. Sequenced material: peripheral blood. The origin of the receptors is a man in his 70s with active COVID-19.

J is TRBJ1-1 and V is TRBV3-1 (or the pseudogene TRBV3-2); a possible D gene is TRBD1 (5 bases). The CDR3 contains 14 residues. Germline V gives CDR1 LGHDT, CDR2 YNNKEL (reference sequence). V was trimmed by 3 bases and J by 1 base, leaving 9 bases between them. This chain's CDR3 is CASSHWGENTEAFF. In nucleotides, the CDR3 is TGTGCCAGCAGCCACTGGGGGGAGAACACTGAAGCTTTCTTT.

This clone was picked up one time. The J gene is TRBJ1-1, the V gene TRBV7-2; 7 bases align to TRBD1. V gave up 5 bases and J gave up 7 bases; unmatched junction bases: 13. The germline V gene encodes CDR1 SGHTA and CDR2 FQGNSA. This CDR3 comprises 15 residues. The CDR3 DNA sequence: TGTGCCAGCAGCCTATTAATTGGACAGGCCGGTGAAGCTTTCTTT. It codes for CASSLLIGQAGEAFF.

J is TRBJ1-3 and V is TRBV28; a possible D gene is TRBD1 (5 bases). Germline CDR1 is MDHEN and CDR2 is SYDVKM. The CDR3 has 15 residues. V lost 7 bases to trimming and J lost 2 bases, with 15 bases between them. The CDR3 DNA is TGTGCCAGCATCAAGCCGGGGGGGACTGGAAACACCATATATTTT. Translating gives CASIKPGGTGNTIYF.

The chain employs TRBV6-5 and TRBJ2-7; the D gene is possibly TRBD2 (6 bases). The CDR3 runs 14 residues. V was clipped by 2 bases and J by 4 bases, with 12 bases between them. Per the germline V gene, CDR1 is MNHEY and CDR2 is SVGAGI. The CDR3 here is CASSYATSTYEQYF. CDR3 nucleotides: TGTGCCAGCAGTTACGCAACTAGCACGTACGAGCAGTACTTC.

CDR3 region: CAIGRGTDTQYF. CDR3 bases: TGTGCCATCGGCCGAGGAACAGATACGCAGTATTTT. V and J are TRBV10-3 and TRBJ2-3; D is ambiguous. Trimming pared 8 bases from V and 3 bases from J, leaving 9 bases between. Germline CDR1 and CDR2: ENHRY and SYGVKD. The CDR3 is made up of 12 amino acids.

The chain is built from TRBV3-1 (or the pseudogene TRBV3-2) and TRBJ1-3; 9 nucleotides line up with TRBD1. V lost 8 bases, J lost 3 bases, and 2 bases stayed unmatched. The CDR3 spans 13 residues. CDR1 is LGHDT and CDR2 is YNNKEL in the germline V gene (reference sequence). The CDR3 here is CASVDRGGNTIYF. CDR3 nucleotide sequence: TGTGCCAGCGTGGACAGGGGTGGAAACACCATATATTTT.

The CDR3 DNA is TGTGCCAGCACCCTGACTAGCGGGAACAATGAGCAGTTCTTC. Protein sequence: CASTLTSGNNEQFF. The rearrangement joins TRBV5-5 to TRBJ2-1; 11 nucleotides agree with TRBD2. CDR1 and CDR2 from the germline V gene are SGHKS and YYEKEE (reference sequence). After removal of 6 bases from V and 5 bases from J, the junction contained 4 bases not matched to a gene. The CDR3 contains 14 residues.

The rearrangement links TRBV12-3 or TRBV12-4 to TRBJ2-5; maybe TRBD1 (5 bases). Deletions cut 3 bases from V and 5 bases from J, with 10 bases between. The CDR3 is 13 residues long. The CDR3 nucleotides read TGTGCCAGCAGTTTTGGGGCTGCGGAGACCCAGTACTTC. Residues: CASSFGAAETQYF.

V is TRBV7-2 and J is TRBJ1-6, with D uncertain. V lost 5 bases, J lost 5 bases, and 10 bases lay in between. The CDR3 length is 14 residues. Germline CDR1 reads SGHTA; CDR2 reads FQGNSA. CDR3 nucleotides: TGTGCCAGCAGCCCCGACGGGAATAATTCACCCCTCCACTTT. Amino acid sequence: CASSPDGNNSPLHF.

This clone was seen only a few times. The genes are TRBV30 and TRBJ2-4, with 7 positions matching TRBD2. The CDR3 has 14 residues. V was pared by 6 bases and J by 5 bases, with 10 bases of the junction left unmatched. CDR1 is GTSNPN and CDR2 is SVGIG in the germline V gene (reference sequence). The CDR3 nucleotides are TGTGCCTGCAAACTAGCAGCGGGGCAAAACATTCAGTACTTC. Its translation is CACKLAAGQNIQYF.